The 31 T cell receptor beta chains given below trace back to one sample, sequenced in a study of human T cells and chemical hapten exposure. The time point is: pre-sensitization, week 0. Treatment reported: therapeutic diphenylcyclopropenone sensitization with weekly scalp DPC. One entry per CDR3 protein, called by TCRdb with MiXCR from the RACE reads. The sample lists 350,000 to 400,000 distinct CDR3 sequences, roughly 5% seen once, with 2.5% to 3% in the top ten. Sequenced here: whole blood, sampled in connection with sensitization to the hapten diphenylcyclopropenone (DPC). Receptors originate from a woman aged 45-65 years with alopecia areata. Some clones in this sample may be carry-over from other donors' samples.

The CDR3 spells CASSKGRIRADTQYF. CDR3 DNA: TGTGCCAGCAGCAAAGGGCGGATCCGTGCAGATACGCAGTATTTT. The chain recombines TRBV21-1 with TRBJ2-3. TRBV21-1 is classified as a pseudogene. The CDR3 totals 15 residues.

This clonotype was counted ten times or more. The junction departs from germline at one end; a sequencing error may be responsible. This chain joins TRBV20-1 and TRBJ1-2; 11 bases agree with TRBD1. Germline V gene data show CDR1 as DFQATT and CDR2 as SNEGSKA (reference sequence). This CDR3 contains 14 residues. CDR3 in DNA: TGCAGTGCTTCACGGACAGGGGGCCGGGCGATCATCCCCTTC. It translates to CSASRTGGRAIIPF.

This clonotype was recorded a few times. This chain connects TRBV12-3 or TRBV12-4 to TRBJ1-1; D remains ambiguous. The CDR3 contains 12 residues. Trimming stripped 7 bases from V and 4 bases from J, with 10 bases between. CDR3 residues: CASNNGVTEAFF. The CDR3 DNA follows: TGTGCCAGCAACAACGGTGTCACTGAAGCTTTCTTT.

In DNA, the CDR3 is TGCGCCAGCAGCCAAGCCGAGAGAGGGGCCGGTTCACCCCTCCACTTT. This gives the protein CASSQAERGAGSPLHF. This chain links TRBV4-3 with TRBJ1-6; maybe TRBD1 (5 bases). V dropped 1 base and J dropped 9 bases, with 16 bases sitting between them. CDR3 size: 16 residues. Looked up from germline, CDR1 is LGHNA and CDR2 is YSLEER.

This clonotype was seen repeatedly, ten times or more. This CDR3 is CASTPGQSYGYTF. Written as DNA, the CDR3 is TGTGCCAGCACCCCCGGACAGTCCTATGGCTACACCTTC. The chain carries TRBV6-5 and TRBJ1-2; TRBD1 is a possible D gene (6 bases). Trimming cost V 7 bases and J 4 bases, with 13 bases left between them. The CDR3 has 13 amino acids. CDR1 and CDR2 from the germline V gene are MNHEY and SVGAGI.

In this sample, this clonotype turned up many times. This sequence joins TRBV28 and TRBJ2-7; D gene ambiguous. With 3 bases removed from V and 7 bases from J, the gap between germline ends came to 19 bases. The CDR3 has 15 amino acids. Germline loops: CDR1 MDHEN, CDR2 SYDVKM. CDR3 DNA sequence: TGTGCCAGCAGTTTGAACCCGGCCGCCTCCGGGGAGCAGTACTTC. This translates into CASSLNPAASGEQYF.

In regard to this clonotype: Its ends do not fully match the called genes, so a read error is possible. This chain links TRBV12-5 with TRBJ2-5; TRBD2 might be the D (5 bases). The CDR3 spans 16 residues. CDR1 is LGHNT and CDR2 is FRNRAP in the germline V gene. The CDR3 here is CASGVVLGSTQETQYF. CDR3 bases: TGTGCTAGTGGTGTGGTACTAGGGAGTACACAAGAGACCCAGTACTTC.

J is TRBJ2-7 and V is TRBV2; TRBD1 agrees at 8 bases. The V gene's germline CDR1 is SNHLY and CDR2 FYNNEI. CDR3 length: 14 residues. Trimming took 6 bases from V and 0 from J; bases not matched to a gene: 4. This CDR3 reads CASSADRASYEQYF. The CDR3 DNA is TGTGCCAGCAGCGCGGACAGGGCCTCCTACGAGCAGTACTTC.

The rearrangement uses TRBV7-2 and TRBJ2-1; D gene uncertain. Trimming pared 5 bases from V and 5 bases from J, leaving 16 bases between. The CDR3 is made up of 15 amino acids. CDR1 and CDR2 from the germline V gene are SGHTA and FQGNSA. The CDR3 DNA reads TGTGCCAGCAGCCCCGCCCAGGCGGCCCACAATGAGCAGTTCTTC. As protein: CASSPAQAAHNEQFF.

The sample holds many counts of this clonotype. The chain joins TRBV6-6 to TRBJ1-4, with D unclear. This CDR3 is built from 12 residues. Germline loops: CDR1 MNHNY, CDR2 SVGAGI (reference sequence). The ends were cut back, 6 bases at V and 9 bases at J, with 11 bases in the middle. CDR3 amino acids: CASSLDGQKLFF. DNA for the CDR3: TGTGCCAGCAGCCTAGACGGGCAAAAACTGTTTTTT.

Turning to this clonotype: This may be a read error: a much more frequent sequence differs by one nucleotide. This chain joins TRBV11-2 and TRBJ1-1; unclear D gene. Germline values: CDR1 SGHAT, CDR2 FQNNGV. CDR3 length equals 13 residues. As DNA, the CDR3 is TGTGCCGGCAGCTCGTCATTAAACACTGAAGCTTTCTTT. Its protein product is CAGSSSLNTEAFF.

There are many counts of this clonotype. The chain carries TRBV6-2 or TRBV6-3 and TRBJ2-3; D gene unclear. The V end was cut by 0 bases, the J end by 8 bases, with 3 bases between. Germline loops: CDR1 MNHEY, CDR2 SVGEGT. This CDR3 is built from 11 residues. For the CDR3, the DNA is TGTGCCAGCAGTTACTCAGCTACGCAGTATTTT. Its translation is CASSYSATQYF.

This clonotype was observed many times. The chain joins TRBV5-1 to TRBJ1-2, with D tentatively TRBD1 (6 bases). The CDR3 runs to 14 residues. V was shortened by 4 bases and J by 9 bases, with 19 bases between the two germline ends. Germline-derived CDR1 and CDR2 are SGHRS and YFSETQ. The CDR3 sequence: CASSLQQGRDSYTF. The DNA for the CDR3 is TGCGCCAGCAGCCTTCAACAGGGTCGGGATAGCTACACCTTC.

This clonotype was seen a few times. The chain joins TRBV7-6 to TRBJ1-5; D call uncertain. V shed 4 bases and J shed 5 bases, with 6 bases lying between them. CDR3 length: 12 residues. Germline V gene data show CDR1 as SGHVS and CDR2 as FNYEAQ. In DNA form, the CDR3 reads TGTGCCAGCAGCTCGACGTATCAGCCCCAGCATTTT. It specifies CASSSTYQPQHF.

V gene TRBV7-9 combines with J gene TRBJ1-3; a possible D gene is TRBD1 (6 bases). V shed 3 bases and J shed 4 bases, with 16 bases lying between them. The CDR3 covers 16 residues. Germline-derived CDR1 and CDR2 are SEHNR and FQNEAQ (reference sequence). CDR3 amino acids: CASSFLAGVEGNTIYF. The CDR3 coding sequence is TGTGCCAGCAGCTTCCTGGCAGGGGTGGAGGGAAACACCATATATTTT.

This clonotype was recorded at least ten times. CDR3 in DNA: TGTGCCAGCTTAGGCACCCTAGGGATCAATGAGCAGTTCTTC. This sequence encodes CASLGTLGINEQFF. V gene TRBV7-2 combines with J gene TRBJ2-1; D remains unclear. Trimming took 8 bases from V and 6 from J, leaving 17 bases between them. Germline V lookup: CDR1 SGHTA, CDR2 FQGNSA. The CDR3 is made up of 14 amino acids.

This clonotype was seen many times. This sequence joins TRBV20-1 and TRBJ2-3; 8 bases align to TRBD2. V was pared by 2 bases and J by 2 bases, with 6 bases of the junction left unmatched. CDR1 is DFQATT and CDR2 is SNEGSKA in the germline V gene (reference sequence). The CDR3 extends over 15 amino acids. CDR3 in amino acids: CSARRLAGNTDTQYF. For the CDR3, the DNA is TGCAGTGCTAGAAGGCTAGCGGGTAACACAGATACGCAGTATTTT.

This sequence joins TRBV7-2 and TRBJ1-5, with D tentatively TRBD1 (5 bases). Germline values: CDR1 SGHTA, CDR2 FQGNSA. Trimming pared 5 bases from V and 8 bases from J, leaving 16 bases between. The CDR3 is made up of 14 amino acids. Here the CDR3 reads CASSAQGSREPQHF. The CDR3 nucleotides read TGTGCCAGCAGCGCCCAGGGTTCTCGTGAGCCCCAGCATTTT.

The chain is built from TRBV6-6 and TRBJ2-1, with D perhaps matching TRBD1 or TRBD2 (5 bases each). In germline, CDR1 is MNHNY, CDR2 SVGAGI (reference sequence). V was shortened by 5 bases and J by 8 bases, with 19 bases between the two germline ends. CDR3 length: 15 amino acids. The CDR3 here is CASSLGTPFRDEQFF. For the CDR3, the DNA is TGTGCCAGCAGTCTGGGGACCCCTTTTAGGGATGAGCAGTTCTTC.

V is TRBV5-1 and J is TRBJ1-1; the D is unclear. The CDR3 is 15 residues long. The ends were cut back, 4 bases at V and 1 base at J, with 14 bases in the middle. The germline V gene encodes CDR1 SGHRS and CDR2 YFSETQ. CDR3 sequence reads: CASSPDEGRNTEAFF. The CDR3 coding sequence is TGCGCCAGCAGCCCCGACGAGGGTCGGAACACTGAAGCTTTCTTT. The variable domain in full, completed from reference TRBV5-1 and TRBJ1-1, reads KAGVTQTPRYLIKTRGQQVTLSCSPISGHRSVSWYQQTPGQGLQFLFEYFSETQRNKGNFPGRFSGRQFSNSRSEMNVSTLELGDSALYLCASSPDEGRNTEAFFGQGTRLTVV.

This clonotype came up many times. The chain combines TRBV27 with TRBJ2-1; the match to TRBD1 covers 9 bases. Losses at the gene ends were 6 bases for V and 7 bases for J; bases not matched to a gene: 10. This CDR3 contains 15 residues. The germline V gene encodes CDR1 MNHEY and CDR2 SMNVEV (reference sequence). CDR3 in amino acids: CASRVEQGAGNEQFF. The DNA for the CDR3 is TGTGCCAGCAGAGTAGAACAGGGGGCAGGGAATGAGCAGTTCTTC.

This chain links TRBV12-3 or TRBV12-4 with TRBJ2-1; D perhaps matches TRBD1 (5 bases). Trimming removed 1 base at V and 4 bases at J, with 8 bases between. This CDR3 contains 14 residues. CDR3: CASSLGTPYNEQFF. In nucleotides, the CDR3 is TGTGCCAGCAGTTTAGGGACACCGTACAATGAGCAGTTCTTC.

The V and J genes are TRBV20-1 and TRBJ2-7; 11 nucleotides agree with TRBD2. Germline values: CDR1 DFQATT, CDR2 SNEGSKA (reference sequence). This CDR3 spans 17 amino acids. V was clipped by 7 bases and J by 3 bases; unmatched bases: 17. The CDR3 DNA is TGCAGTGGGGGCAGGGGGATAGCGGGAGGGTCTTTCTACGAGCAGTACTTC. Amino acid sequence: CSGGRGIAGGSFYEQYF.

This clonotype was detected a few times. This chain links TRBV7-9 with TRBJ2-1, with D unresolved. The CDR3 is 14 amino acids. Trimming pared 2 bases from V and 5 bases from J, leaving 10 bases between. Germline CDR1 and CDR2: SEHNR and FQNEAQ (reference sequence). CDR3 in DNA: TGTGCCAGCAGCTTATGGAGCAAAAACAATGAGCAGTTCTTC. It yields the protein CASSLWSKNNEQFF.

Many counts were recorded for this clonotype. The chain has TRBV19 and TRBJ2-6; D gene uncertain. Germline V lookup: CDR1 LNHDA, CDR2 SQIVND (reference sequence). The CDR3 has 12 amino acids. The V gene lost 7 bases and the J gene lost 4 bases, with 5 bases spanning the gap. CDR3 sequence (DNA): TGTGCCAGTACAACAGGGGCCAACGTCCTGACTTTC. This gives the protein CASTTGANVLTF.

This clonotype has at least ten counts. The CDR3 DNA reads as TGCAGCGTTGCCAGCGGGTCGGCCCTTTACAATGAGCAGTTCTTC. Translation: CSVASGSALYNEQFF. The J gene is TRBJ2-1, the V gene TRBV29-1; possibly TRBD2 for D (6 bases). CDR3 length: 15 residues. V was trimmed by 4 bases and J by 4 bases, leaving 17 bases between them. Germline V CDR1 and CDR2: SQVTM, ANQGSEA.

This clonotype was observed many times. The rearrangement links TRBV2 to TRBJ2-3; tentative D call: TRBD2 (5 bases). This CDR3 is 11 amino acids long. Per the germline V gene, CDR1 is SNHLY and CDR2 is FYNNEI. With 11 bases removed from V and 5 bases from J, the gap between germline ends came to 11 bases. CDR3 nucleotide sequence: TGTGCCGGGTGGGGAGTAGATACGCAGTATTTT. It specifies CAGWGVDTQYF.

A few counts support this clonotype. The genes are TRBV20-1 and TRBJ1-1; D is unresolved. Germline CDR1 DFQATT, CDR2 SNEGSKA (reference sequence). The CDR3 consists of 16 residues. V lost 1 base and J 0 bases, leaving 15 bases between the germline ends. Here the CDR3 reads CSARVEGAVMNTEAFF. The CDR3 region has the DNA TGCAGTGCTAGAGTTGAAGGCGCAGTGATGAACACTGAAGCTTTCTTT.

The chain combines TRBV7-2 with TRBJ2-3; D call uncertain. V lost 1 base and J lost 2, with 10 bases in between. This CDR3 spans 15 amino acids. Germline CDR1 and CDR2: SGHTA and FQGNSA. The CDR3 nucleotides read TGTGCCAGCAGCTTAGTCCCCCTAAACACAGATACGCAGTATTTT. It specifies CASSLVPLNTDTQYF.

The chain has TRBV6-2 or TRBV6-3 and TRBJ2-4; no definite D call. Germline V gene data show CDR1 as MNHEY and CDR2 as SVGEGT. The CDR3 sequence is 13 residues long. V lost 11 bases and J lost 6, with 17 bases in between. The CDR3 region has the DNA TGTGCCTCCAAGGCAGGCGGACCAAACATTCAGTACTTC. Protein: CASKAGGPNIQYF.

The chain carries TRBV30 and TRBJ2-3; 8 bases are shared with TRBD2. V lost 0 bases, J lost 5 bases, and 10 bases stayed unmatched. From germline, CDR1 is GTSNPN and CDR2 SVGIG (reference sequence). The CDR3 spans 16 residues. The CDR3 coding sequence is TGTGCCTGGAGTGTAGGCTGGCGGGAGGAGGGAGATACGCAGTATTTT. It translates to CAWSVGWREEGDTQYF.